This TCR beta chain was recorded in a study of tumor and adjacent non-tumor tissue in lung cancer. General study points: Top 100 clones took a larger repertoire share in normal lung. Shorter survival was associated with higher TCR diversity in tumors. TCR diversity was significantly greater in tumor than normal lung tissue.

The CDR3 length is 14 residues. CDR1 is SGHNT and CDR2 is YENEEA in the germline V gene. Comments on this clonotype: Its antigen is unknown. One end of the junction does not line up with germline, which may come from a read error.

A modified ARM-PCR protocol with three rounds of nested PCR amplified TCRbeta. TCRdb recomputed calls from the multiplex PCR reads with MiXCR, one row per CDR3 protein. This sample has about 93,000 distinct CDR3 sequences, with less than 75% found just once. RNA was extracted from bulk tissue without any cell sorting. The clonotype comes from a man between 60 and 75 years old with non-small cell lung cancer. The rearrangement uses TRBV11-3 and TRBJ2-3, with 7 positions matching TRBD1. Source material: lung tumor tissue. In nucleotides, the CDR3 is TGCGCCAGCAGTCCAACAGGGGCGACAGATATGCAGTATTTT. Encoded protein: CASSPTGATDMQYF.